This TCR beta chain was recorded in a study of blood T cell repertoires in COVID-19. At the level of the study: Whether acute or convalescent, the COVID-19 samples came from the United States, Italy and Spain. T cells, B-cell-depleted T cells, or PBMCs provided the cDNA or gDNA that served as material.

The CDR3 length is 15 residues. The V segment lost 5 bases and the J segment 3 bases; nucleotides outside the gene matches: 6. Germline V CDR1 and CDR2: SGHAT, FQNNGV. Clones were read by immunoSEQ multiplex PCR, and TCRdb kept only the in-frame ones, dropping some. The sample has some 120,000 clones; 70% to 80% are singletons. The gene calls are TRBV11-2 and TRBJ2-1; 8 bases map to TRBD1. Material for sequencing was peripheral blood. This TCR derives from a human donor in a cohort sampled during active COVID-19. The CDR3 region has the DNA TGTGCCAGCAGCCTCCTGGACAGGGACTACAATGAGCAGTTCTTC. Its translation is CASSLLDRDYNEQFF.